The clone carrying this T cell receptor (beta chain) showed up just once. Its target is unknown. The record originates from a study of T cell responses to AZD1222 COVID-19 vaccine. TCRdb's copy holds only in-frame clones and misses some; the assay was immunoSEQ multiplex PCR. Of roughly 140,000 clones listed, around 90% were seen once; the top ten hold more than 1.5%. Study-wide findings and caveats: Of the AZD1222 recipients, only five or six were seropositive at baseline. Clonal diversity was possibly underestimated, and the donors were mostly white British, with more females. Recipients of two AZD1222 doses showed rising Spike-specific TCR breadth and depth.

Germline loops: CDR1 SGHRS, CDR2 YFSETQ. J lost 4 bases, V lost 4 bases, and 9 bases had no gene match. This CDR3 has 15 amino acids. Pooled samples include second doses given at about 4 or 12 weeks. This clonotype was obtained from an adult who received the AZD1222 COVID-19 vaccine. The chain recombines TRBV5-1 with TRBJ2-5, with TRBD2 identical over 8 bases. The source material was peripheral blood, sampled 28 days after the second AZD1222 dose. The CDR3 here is CASSLRGGNRETQYF. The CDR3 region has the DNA TGCGCCAGCAGCCTTCGGGGGGGCAATAGAGAGACCCAGTACTTC. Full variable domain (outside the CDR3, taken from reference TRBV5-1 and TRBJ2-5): KAGVTQTPRYLIKTRGQQVTLSCSPISGHRSVSWYQQTPGQGLQFLFEYFSETQRNKGNFPGRFSGRQFSNSRSEMNVSTLELGDSALYLCASSLRGGNRETQYFGPGTRLLVL.